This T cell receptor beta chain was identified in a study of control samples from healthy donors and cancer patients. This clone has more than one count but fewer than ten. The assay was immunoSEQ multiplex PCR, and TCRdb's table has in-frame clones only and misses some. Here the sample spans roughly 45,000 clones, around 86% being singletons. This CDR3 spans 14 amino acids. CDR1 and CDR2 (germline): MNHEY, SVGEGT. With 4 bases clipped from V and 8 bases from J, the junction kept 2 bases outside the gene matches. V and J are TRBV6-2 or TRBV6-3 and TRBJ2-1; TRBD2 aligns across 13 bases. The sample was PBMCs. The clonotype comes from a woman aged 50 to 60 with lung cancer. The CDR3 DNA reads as TGTGCCAGCAGTTTGGGACTAGCGGGGTATGAGCAGTTCTTC. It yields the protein CASSLGLAGYEQFF.